Listed below are T cell receptor beta chains from one sample, sequenced in a study of blood T cell repertoires in COVID-19. Only in-frame clones appear in the TCRdb table, and some are missing; sequencing was by immunoSEQ multiplex PCR. The table records about 180,000 clones, about nine tenths of them present only once. Input material: peripheral blood. These TCRs come from a man in his 70s with active or convalescent COVID-19. Both conserved end residues are part of each CDR3. Clone size is stated in some rows and not others, as once, few, many or a class when expanded.

TRBJ2-2 once TRBV24-1 CATSEGNTGELFF
TRBJ2-5 . TRBV5-1 CASSLPGGGETQYF
TRBJ1-5 . TRBV28 CASRSQGNQPQHF
TRBJ1-2 . TRBV4-1 CASGTVNYGYTF
TRBJ1-1 . TRBV4-2 CASSQGMPDRFEAFF
TRBJ2-7 . TRBV5-1 CASRVRDRGSEQYF
TRBJ1-5 . TRBV2 CATRDRNSWQPQHF
TRBJ1-5 . TRBV15 CATSRDATRQPQHF
TRBJ1-2 . TRBV4-1 CASSQVPRRQGNGYTF
TRBJ1-1 . TRBV7-3 CASSRALNTEAFF
TRBJ1-1 . TRBV10-2 CASMLQANTEAFF
TRBJ2-7 . TRBV10-3 CAISDLDEQYF
TRBJ2-6 few TRBV27 CASSLFTGTGANVLTF
TRBJ2-3 . TRBV5-1 CASSLGPGPDTQYF
TRBJ1-5 . TRBV6-2/TRBV6-3 CASSDGGSPGGNQPQHF
TRBJ2-5 . TRBV11-3 CASSSDSQETQYF
TRBJ1-5 . TRBV4-2 CASSHPEGPQHF
TRBJ1-1 . TRBV11-2 CASSPLGQENTEAFF
TRBJ1-6 . TRBV6-5 CASSYREGNSPLHF
TRBJ1-3 . TRBV7-2 CASSLEAAGNTIYF
TRBJ2-3 . TRBV11-2 CASSLQLATDTQYF
TRBJ1-1 . TRBV9 CASSVAPRQNTEAFF
TRBJ2-3 . TRBV19 CASSSLAAGGTDTQYF
TRBJ1-5 . TRBV28 CAIKLDRGRYSNQPQHF
TRBJ2-1 . TRBV7-8 CASSSQEGNEQFF
TRBJ1-1 . TRBV30 CAWKRGGLGTTEAFF
TRBJ2-5 . TRBV5-4 CASSATSGVTQETQYF
TRBJ1-3 . TRBV28 CASSLWGGGQVNSGNTIYF
TRBJ1-3 . TRBV23-1 CAGRDSGNTIYF
TRBJ1-2 . TRBV7-2 CASSSALPRDYGYTF
TRBJ1-6 . TRBV2 CASTPRSRNSPLHF
TRBJ2-5 . TRBV7-7 CASSLEVTGKETQYF
TRBJ1-2 . TRBV6-5 CASSPRGGSGYTF
TRBJ2-6 . TRBV11-2 CASSSAGRDPGANVLTF
TRBJ2-6 . TRBV7-3 CASRTGTSGANVLTF
TRBJ1-3 . TRBV15 CATSDTLTESGNTIYF
TRBJ1-2 . TRBV5-1 CASSEGTGVNGYTF
TRBJ1-5 . TRBV19 CASSIAEGWSYSNQPQHF
TRBJ1-4 . TRBV7-2 CASSLMPVNEKLFF